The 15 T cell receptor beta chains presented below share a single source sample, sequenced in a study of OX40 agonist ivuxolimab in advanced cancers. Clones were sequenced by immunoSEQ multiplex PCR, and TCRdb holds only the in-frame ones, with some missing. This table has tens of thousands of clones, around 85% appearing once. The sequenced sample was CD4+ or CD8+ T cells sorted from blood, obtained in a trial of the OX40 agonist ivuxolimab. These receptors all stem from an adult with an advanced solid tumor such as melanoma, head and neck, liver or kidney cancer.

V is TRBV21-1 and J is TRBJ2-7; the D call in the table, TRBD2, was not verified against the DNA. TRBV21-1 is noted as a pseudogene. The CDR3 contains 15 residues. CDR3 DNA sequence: TGTGCCAGCAGCACGGGGACTAGCGGCTCCTACGAGCAGTACTTC. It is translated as CASSTGTSGSYEQYF.

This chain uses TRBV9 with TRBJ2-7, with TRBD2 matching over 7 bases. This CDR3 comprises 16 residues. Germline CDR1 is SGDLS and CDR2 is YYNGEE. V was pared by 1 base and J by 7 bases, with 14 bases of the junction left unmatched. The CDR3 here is CASSVSEGGPLGEQYF. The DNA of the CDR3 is TGTGCCAGCAGCGTATCCGAGGGAGGGCCTTTGGGGGAGCAGTACTTC. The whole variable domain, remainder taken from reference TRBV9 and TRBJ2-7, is DSGVTQTPKHLITATGQRVTLRCSPRSGDLSVYWYQQSLDQGLQFLIQYYNGEERAKGNILERFSAQQFPDLHSELNLSSLELGDSALYFCASSVSEGGPLGEQYFGPGTRLTVT.

The CDR3 here is CASSRTVSETQYF. DNA for the CDR3: TGCGCCAGCAGCCGGACTGTTTCCGAGACCCAGTACTTC. The chain recombines TRBV5-1 with TRBJ2-5; tentative D call: TRBD2 (5 bases). The ends were cut back, 4 bases at V and 5 bases at J, with 12 bases in the middle. The CDR3 runs to 13 residues. The germline CDR1 and CDR2 sequences are SGHRS and YFSETQ.

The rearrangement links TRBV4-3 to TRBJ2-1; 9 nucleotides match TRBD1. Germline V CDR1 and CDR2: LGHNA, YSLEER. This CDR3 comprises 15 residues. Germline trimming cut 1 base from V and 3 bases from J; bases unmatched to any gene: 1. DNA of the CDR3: TGCGCCAGCAGCCAAGGGGACAGGGACTACAATGAGCAGTTCTTC. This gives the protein CASSQGDRDYNEQFF.

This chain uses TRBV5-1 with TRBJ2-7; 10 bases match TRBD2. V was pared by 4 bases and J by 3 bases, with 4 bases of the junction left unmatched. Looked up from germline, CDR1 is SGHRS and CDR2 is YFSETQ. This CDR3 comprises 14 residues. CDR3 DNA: TGCGCCAGCAGCCTAGCGGGAGATAACTACGAGCAGTACTTC. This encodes CASSLAGDNYEQYF. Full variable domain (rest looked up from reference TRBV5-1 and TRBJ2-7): KAGVTQTPRYLIKTRGQQVTLSCSPISGHRSVSWYQQTPGQGLQFLFEYFSETQRNKGNFPGRFSGRQFSNSRSEMNVSTLELGDSALYLCASSLAGDNYEQYFGPGTRLTVT.

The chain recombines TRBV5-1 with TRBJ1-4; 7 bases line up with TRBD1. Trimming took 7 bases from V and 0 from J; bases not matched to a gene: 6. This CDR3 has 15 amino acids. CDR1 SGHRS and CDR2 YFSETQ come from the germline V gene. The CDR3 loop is CASGPDRATNEKLFF. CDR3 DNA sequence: TGCGCCAGCGGGCCAGACAGGGCAACTAATGAAAAACTGTTTTTT.

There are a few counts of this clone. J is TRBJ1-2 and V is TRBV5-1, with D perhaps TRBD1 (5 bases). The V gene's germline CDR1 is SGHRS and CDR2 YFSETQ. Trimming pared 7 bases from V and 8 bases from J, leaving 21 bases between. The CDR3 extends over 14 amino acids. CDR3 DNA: TGCGCCAGCCACCCCGGGGGAGGAGGGGTAGGCTACACCTTC. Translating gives CASHPGGGGVGYTF.

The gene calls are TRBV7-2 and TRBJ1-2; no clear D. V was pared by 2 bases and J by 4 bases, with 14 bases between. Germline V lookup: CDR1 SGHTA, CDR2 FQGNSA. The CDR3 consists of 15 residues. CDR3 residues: CASSLKGGSGYGYTF. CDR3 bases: TGTGCCAGCAGCTTAAAAGGCGGGAGCGGCTATGGCTACACCTTC.

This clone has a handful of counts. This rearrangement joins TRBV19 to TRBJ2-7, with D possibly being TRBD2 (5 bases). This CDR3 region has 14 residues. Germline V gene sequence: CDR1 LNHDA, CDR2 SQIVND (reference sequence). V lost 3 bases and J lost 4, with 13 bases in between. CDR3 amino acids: CASSIPPGIYEQYF. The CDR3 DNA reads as TGTGCCAGTAGTATCCCCCCCGGGATATACGAGCAGTACTTC. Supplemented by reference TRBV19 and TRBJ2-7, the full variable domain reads DGGITQSPKYLFRKEGQNVTLSCEQNLNHDAMYWYRQDPGQGLRLIYYSQIVNDFQKGDIAEGYSVSREKKESFPLTVTSAQKNPTAFYLCASSIPPGIYEQYFGPGTRLTVT.

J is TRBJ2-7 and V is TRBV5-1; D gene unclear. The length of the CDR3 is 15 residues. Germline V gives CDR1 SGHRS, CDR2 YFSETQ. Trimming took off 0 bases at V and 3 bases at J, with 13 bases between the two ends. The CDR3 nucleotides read TGCGCCAGCAGCTTGGAGGCAGCCTCTGTCTACGAGCAGTACTTC. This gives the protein CASSLEAASVYEQYF.

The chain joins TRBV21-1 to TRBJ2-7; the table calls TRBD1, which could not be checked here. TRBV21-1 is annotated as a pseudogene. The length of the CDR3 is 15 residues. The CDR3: CASSKGGDRVYEQYF. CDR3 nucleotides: TGTGCCAGCAGCAAAGGGGGGGACAGGGTGTACGAGCAGTACTTC.

The CDR3, as DNA: TGTGCCAGCAGCGGACAGACAATGATGAACACTGAAGCTTTCTTT. Its protein product is CASSGQTMMNTEAFF. This rearrangement joins TRBV2 to TRBJ1-1; tentatively, D is TRBD1 (6 bases). The CDR3 has 15 amino acids. Looked up from germline, CDR1 is SNHLY and CDR2 is FYNNEI. V dropped 6 bases and J dropped 0 bases, with 14 bases sitting between them.

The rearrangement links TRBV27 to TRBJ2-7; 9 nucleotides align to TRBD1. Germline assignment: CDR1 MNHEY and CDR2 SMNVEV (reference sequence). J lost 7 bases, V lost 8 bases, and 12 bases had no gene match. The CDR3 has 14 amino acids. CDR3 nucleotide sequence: TGTGCCAGCGGAGTGGACAGGGGATTGAGGGAGCAGTACTTC. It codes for CASGVDRGLREQYF.

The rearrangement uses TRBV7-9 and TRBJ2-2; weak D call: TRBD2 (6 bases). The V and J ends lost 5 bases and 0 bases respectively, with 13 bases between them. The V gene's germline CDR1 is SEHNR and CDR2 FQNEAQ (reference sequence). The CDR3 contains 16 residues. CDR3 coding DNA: TGTGCCAGCAGCCGGATAGCGGTCGCGAACACCGGGGAGCTGTTTTTT. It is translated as CASSRIAVANTGELFF.

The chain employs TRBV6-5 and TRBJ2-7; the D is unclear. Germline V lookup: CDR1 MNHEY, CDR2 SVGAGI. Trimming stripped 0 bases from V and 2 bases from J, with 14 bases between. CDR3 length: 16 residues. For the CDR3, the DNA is TGTGCCAGCAGTTACTCAGGCGGCGTCTCCCCCTACGAGCAGTACTTC. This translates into CASSYSGGVSPYEQYF.